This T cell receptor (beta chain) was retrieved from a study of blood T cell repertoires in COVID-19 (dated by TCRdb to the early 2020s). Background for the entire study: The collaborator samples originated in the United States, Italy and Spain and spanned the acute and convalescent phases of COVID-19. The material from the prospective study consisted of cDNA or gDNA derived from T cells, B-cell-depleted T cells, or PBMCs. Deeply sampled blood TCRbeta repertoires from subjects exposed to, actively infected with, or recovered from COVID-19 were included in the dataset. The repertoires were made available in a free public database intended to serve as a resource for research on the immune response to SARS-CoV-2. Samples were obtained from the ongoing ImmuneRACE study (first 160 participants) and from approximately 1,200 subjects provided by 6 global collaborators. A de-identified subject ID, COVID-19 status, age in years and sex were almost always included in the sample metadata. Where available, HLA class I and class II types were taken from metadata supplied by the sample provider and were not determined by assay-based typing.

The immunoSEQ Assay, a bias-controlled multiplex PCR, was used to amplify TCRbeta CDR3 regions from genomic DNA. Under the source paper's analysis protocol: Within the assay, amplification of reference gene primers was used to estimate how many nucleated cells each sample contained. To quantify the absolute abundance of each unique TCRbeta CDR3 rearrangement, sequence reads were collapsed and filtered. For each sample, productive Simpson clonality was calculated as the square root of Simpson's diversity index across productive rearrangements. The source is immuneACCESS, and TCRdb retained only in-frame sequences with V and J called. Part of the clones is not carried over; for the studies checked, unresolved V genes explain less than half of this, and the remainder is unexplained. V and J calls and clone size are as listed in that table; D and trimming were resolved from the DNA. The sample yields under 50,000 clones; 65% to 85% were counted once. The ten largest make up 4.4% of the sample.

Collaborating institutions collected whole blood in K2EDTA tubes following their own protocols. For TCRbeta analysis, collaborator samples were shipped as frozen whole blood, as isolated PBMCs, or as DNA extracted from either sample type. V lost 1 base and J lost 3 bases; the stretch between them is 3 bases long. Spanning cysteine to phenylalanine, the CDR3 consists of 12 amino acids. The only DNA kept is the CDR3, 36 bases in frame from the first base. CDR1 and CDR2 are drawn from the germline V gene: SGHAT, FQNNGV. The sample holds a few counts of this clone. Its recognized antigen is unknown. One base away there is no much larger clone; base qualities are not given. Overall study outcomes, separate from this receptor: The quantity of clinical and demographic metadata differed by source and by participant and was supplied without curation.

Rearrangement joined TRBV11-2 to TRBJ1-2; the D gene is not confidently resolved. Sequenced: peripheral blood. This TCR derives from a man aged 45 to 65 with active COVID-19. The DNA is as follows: TGTGCCAGCAGCTTAGCGGACTATGGCTACACCTTC. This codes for CASSLADYGYTF.